Shown below are 5 T cell receptor beta chains from a single sample sequenced in a study of vaccination effects on CD4 cells after COVID-19. Measured with immunoSEQ multiplex PCR; TCRdb has only the in-frame clones, and not every one. The table records over 8,500 clones, roughly 80% of them present only once. These receptors' targets are unknown. Following culture for roughly 10 days, CD4+ T cells were isolated. Of the BNT162b2 and mRNA-1273 vaccines, participants received two doses of one or the other. The source material was CD4+ T cells from PBMCs cultured without peptide, sampled after COVID-19 vaccination. These receptors came from a human donor who received a COVID-19 vaccine.

This clone was counted only a few times. The CDR3 spells CATSRDPGIGQPQHF. In DNA, the CDR3 is TGTGCCACCAGCAGAGATCCAGGGATTGGTCAGCCCCAGCATTTT. This sequence joins TRBV15 and TRBJ1-5; a weak D match, TRBD1 (5 bases). Trimming removed 0 bases at V and 6 bases at J, with 12 bases between. CDR3 length: 15 amino acids. Germline values: CDR1 LNHNV, CDR2 YYDKDF (reference sequence).

This rearrangement joins TRBV7-9 to TRBJ1-2; D is possibly TRBD1 (5 bases). Trimming cost V 1 base and J 7 bases, with 7 bases left between them. The CDR3 contains 12 residues. Germline-derived CDR1 and CDR2 are SEHNR and FQNEAQ (reference sequence). CDR3 sequence reads: CASSLGDRGYTF. CDR3 DNA: TGTGCCAGCAGCTTAGGGGACCGTGGCTACACCTTC. The whole variable domain, filled in from reference TRBV7-9 and TRBJ1-2, reads DTGVSQNPRHKITKRGQNVTFRCDPISEHNRLYWYRQTLGQGPEFLTYFQNEAQLEKSRLLSDRFSAERPKGSFSTLEIQRTEQGDSAMYLCASSLGDRGYTFGSGTRLTVV.

The chain recombines TRBV4-2 with TRBJ2-2; 7 bases map to TRBD1. CDR1 is LGHNA, CDR2 YNFKEQ, per germline. Trimming cost V 4 bases and J 0 bases; bases outside gene matches: 2. The CDR3 is 15 amino acids. The CDR3 reads CASSLGQANTGELFF. The CDR3 DNA is TGTGCCAGCAGCCTCGGACAGGCGAACACCGGGGAGCTGTTTTTT.

The chain joins TRBV6-5 to TRBJ2-1; 9 bases are a match to TRBD2. The germline CDR1 and CDR2 sequences are MNHEY and SVGAGI. The junction had 6 bases not matched to a gene; V was cut back by 2 bases and J by 4 bases. The CDR3 totals 16 residues. The CDR3, as DNA: TGTGCCAGCAGTTACGAGATTAGCGGGGGTTACAATGAGCAGTTCTTC. Encoded protein: CASSYEISGGYNEQFF.

J is TRBJ1-6 and V is TRBV7-2; maybe TRBD1 (5 bases). Trimming took 3 bases from V and 0 from J, leaving 9 bases between them. The CDR3 totals 16 residues. Looked up from germline, CDR1 is SGHTA and CDR2 is FQGNSA. CDR3 loop: CASSFDSSSYNSPLHF. The CDR3 bases are TGTGCCAGCAGCTTTGACAGCAGCTCCTATAATTCACCCCTCCACTTT.